Described below is a single T cell receptor beta chain sequence and its context. This record belongs to a study of blood T cell repertoires in COVID-19. Study in general: Samples representing acute and convalescent COVID-19 were sourced from the United States, Italy and Spain. The cDNA or gDNA used as material had been derived from T cells, B-cell-depleted T cells, or PBMCs.

The CDR3 covers 15 residues. J gave up 8 bases and V 6 bases, and 12 bases lay outside the gene matches. Germline V gene lookup returns CDR1 MNHEY and CDR2 SMNVEV (reference sequence). In the original analysis: By means of reference gene primer amplification, nucleated cell counts were estimated. TCRdb's table, derived via immunoSEQ multiplex PCR, lists solely in-frame clones and lacks some. V, J and clone size reflect that table, while D and trimming were determined from the DNA. The data show some 240,000 clones, 84% seen once. The clonotype comes from a man aged 45-65 years with active or convalescent COVID-19. Material: peripheral blood. The chain has TRBV27 and TRBJ2-1, with 8 nucleotides matching TRBD2. CDR3 region: CASREGTRHIDEQFF. CDR3 sequence (DNA): TGTGCCAGCAGGGAAGGGACTAGACATATTGATGAGCAGTTCTTC.